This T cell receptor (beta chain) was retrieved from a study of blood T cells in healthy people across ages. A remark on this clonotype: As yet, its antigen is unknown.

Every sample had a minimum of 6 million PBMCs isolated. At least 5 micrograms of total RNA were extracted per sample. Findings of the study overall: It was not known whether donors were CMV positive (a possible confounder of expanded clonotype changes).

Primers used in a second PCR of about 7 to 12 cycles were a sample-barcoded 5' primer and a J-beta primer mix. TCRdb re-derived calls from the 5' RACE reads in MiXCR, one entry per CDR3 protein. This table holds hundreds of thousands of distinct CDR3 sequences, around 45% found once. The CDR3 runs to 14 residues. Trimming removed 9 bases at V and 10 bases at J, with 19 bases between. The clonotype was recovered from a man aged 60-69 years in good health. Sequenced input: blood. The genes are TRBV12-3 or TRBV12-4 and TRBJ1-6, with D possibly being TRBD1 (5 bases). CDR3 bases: TGTGCCAGTCGTGAGGGGACGTCGGTATCACCCCTCCACTTT. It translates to CASREGTSVSPLHF.